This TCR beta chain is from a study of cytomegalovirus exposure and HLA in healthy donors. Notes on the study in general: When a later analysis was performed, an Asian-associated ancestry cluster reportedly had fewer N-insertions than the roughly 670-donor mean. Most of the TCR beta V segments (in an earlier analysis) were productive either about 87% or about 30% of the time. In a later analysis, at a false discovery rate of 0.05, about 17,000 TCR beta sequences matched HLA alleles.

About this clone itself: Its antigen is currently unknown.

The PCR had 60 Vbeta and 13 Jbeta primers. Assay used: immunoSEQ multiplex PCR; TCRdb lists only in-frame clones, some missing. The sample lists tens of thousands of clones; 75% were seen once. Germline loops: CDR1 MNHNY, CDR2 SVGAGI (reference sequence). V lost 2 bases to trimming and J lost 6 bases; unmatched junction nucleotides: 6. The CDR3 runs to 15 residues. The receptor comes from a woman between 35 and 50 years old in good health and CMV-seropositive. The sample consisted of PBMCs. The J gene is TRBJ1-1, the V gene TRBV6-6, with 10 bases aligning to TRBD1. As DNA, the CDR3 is TGTGCCAGCAGTTACGGGTCAGGACAGGGGGCTGAAGCTTTCTTT. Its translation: CASSYGSGQGAEAFF.